This TCR beta chain was sequenced during a study of cytomegalovirus exposure and HLA in healthy donors. The study, taken as a whole, reports: CMV serostatus stood as the only immune exposure information on hand. A prior analysis recorded that most TCR beta V segments were productive about 87% or about 30% of the time.

Trimming cost V 5 bases and J 1 base, with 12 bases left between them. Germline CDR1 and CDR2: MDHEN and SYDVKM. The CDR3 consists of 14 residues. The primer mix had 60 Vbeta and 13 Jbeta primers. Repertoires were generated with immunoSEQ multiplex PCR, while TCRdb's copy carries only in-frame clones and drops some. The repertoire holds tens of thousands of clones, with about 70% as singletons. Notes on this clone: Antigen: not known.

The chain joins TRBV28 to TRBJ2-7; D remains unclear. Material for sequencing was PBMCs. The source of this sequence is a woman aged 25 to 39 in good health and CMV-seropositive. The CDR3 here is CASSPPLRSYEQYF. DNA for the CDR3: TGTGCCAGCAGTCCCCCACTGCGATCCTACGAGCAGTACTTC.